This T cell receptor (beta chain) was captured in a study of blood T cell repertoires in COVID-19 (dated by TCRdb to 2018 to 2020). Broadly, across the study: Samples covering the acute and convalescent phases of COVID-19 were provided by collaborators in the United States, Italy and Spain. Where available, HLA class I and class II types were obtained from metadata supplied by the sample provider rather than from assay-based typing. A de-identified subject ID, COVID-19 status, age in years and sex were almost always included in the sample metadata. Samples were obtained from the ongoing ImmuneRACE study (first 160 participants) and from 950 to 1,500 subjects provided by 6 global collaborators. The prospective study material was composed of cDNA or gDNA derived from T cells, B-cell-depleted T cells, or PBMCs. The repertoires were released in a freely available public database meant as a resource for research on the immune response to SARS-CoV-2. Subjects who had been exposed to COVID-19, were actively infected with it, or had recovered from it provided the deeply sampled blood TCRbeta repertoires that made up the dataset.

Overall results and qualifications from the work: Clinical and demographic metadata were provided uncurated, with the amount varying by source and participant.

For this clone: What this receptor recognizes is not known. No clone much larger than this one lies a single base away; base qualities are absent.

Collaborating institutions collected whole blood in K2EDTA tubes following their own protocols. Collaborator samples were shipped for TCRbeta analysis as frozen whole blood, isolated PBMCs, or DNA extracted from either sample type. V is pared back by 4 bases and J by 2 bases, with 17 bases lying between the germline termini. The CDR3, from cysteine to phenylalanine, totals 16 residues. CDR3 DNA only is kept here, 48 bases in frame from base 1. CDR1 is given as SGDLS and CDR2 as YYNGEE, both from the germline V gene. The immunoSEQ Assay, a bias-controlled multiplex PCR, was used to amplify TCRbeta CDR3 regions from genomic DNA. Processing in the source paper ran as follows. The number of nucleated cells in each sample was estimated from the amplification of reference gene primers within the assay. To quantify the absolute abundance of each unique TCRbeta CDR3 rearrangement, sequence reads were collapsed and filtered. For each sample, productive Simpson clonality was calculated as the square root of Simpson's diversity index over productive rearrangements. TCRdb took over this immuneACCESS table, retaining in-frame rearrangements with V and J assigned. Such tables are incomplete; in checked studies, under half of the missing clones stem from an unresolved V gene, and the remainder is unexplained. That table is the source of V, J and clone size, and D and trimming were worked out from the DNA. Here the sample has around 99,000 clones; about 80% occur a single time. The ten biggest clones cover roughly 6.5% of the sample.

The receptor chain draws on TRBV9 and TRBJ2-3; a tentative D call is TRBD1 (6 bases match). The source is a woman aged 45-65 years with acute or convalescent COVID-19. Sequenced: peripheral blood. The CDR3 reads as follows: CASSMNVGAFTDTQYF. The nucleotide sequence is given as TGTGCCAGCAGCATGAATGTGGGGGCCTTCACAGATACGCAGTATTTT.